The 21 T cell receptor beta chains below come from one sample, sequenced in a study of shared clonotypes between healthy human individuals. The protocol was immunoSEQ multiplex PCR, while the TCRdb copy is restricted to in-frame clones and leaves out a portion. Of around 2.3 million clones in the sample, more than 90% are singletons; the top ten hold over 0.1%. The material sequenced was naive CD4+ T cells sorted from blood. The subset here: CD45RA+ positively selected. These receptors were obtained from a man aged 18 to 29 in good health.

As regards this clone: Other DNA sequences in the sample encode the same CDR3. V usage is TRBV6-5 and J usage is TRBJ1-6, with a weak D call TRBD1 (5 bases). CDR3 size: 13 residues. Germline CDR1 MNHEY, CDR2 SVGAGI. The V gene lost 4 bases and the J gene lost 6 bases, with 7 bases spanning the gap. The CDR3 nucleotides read TGTGCCAGCAGTTGGGGCTCTAATTCACCCCTCCACTTT. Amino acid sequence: CASSWGSNSPLHF.

The DNA of the CDR3 is TGTGCCAGCAGTTACTCCCCCCGAGACGAGCAGTACTTC. This gives the protein CASSYSPRDEQYF. The V and J genes are TRBV6-5 and TRBJ2-7, with D uncertain. The germline V and J ends were trimmed by 0 bases and 5 bases, with 8 bases remaining between them. CDR1 is MNHEY and CDR2 is SVGAGI in the germline V gene. There are 13 residues in the CDR3.

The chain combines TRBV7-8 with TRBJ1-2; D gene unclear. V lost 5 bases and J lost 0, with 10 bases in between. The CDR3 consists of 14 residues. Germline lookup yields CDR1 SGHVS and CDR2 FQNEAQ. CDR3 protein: CASSHEGANYGYTF. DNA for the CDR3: TGTGCCAGCAGCCATGAGGGAGCTAACTATGGCTACACCTTC.

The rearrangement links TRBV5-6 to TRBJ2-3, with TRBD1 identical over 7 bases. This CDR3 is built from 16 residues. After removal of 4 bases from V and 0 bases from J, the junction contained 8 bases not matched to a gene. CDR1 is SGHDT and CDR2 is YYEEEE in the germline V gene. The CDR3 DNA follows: TGTGCCAGCAGCGCATCCGGGACAGAGAGCACAGATACGCAGTATTTT. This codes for CASSASGTESTDTQYF.

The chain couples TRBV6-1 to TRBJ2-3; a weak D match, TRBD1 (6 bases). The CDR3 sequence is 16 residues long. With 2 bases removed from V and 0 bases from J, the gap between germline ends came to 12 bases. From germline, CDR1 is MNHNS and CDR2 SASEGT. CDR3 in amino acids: CASSEWGTGSTDTQYF. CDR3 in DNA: TGTGCCAGCAGTGAATGGGGAACAGGGAGCACAGATACGCAGTATTTT.

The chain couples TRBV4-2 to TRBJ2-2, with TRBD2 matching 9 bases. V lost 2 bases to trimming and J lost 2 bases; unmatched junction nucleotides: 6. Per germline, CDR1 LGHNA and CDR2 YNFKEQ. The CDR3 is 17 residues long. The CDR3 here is CASSQTAGGFNTGELFF. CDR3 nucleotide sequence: TGTGCCAGCAGCCAAACAGCGGGGGGCTTTAACACCGGGGAGCTGTTTTTT.

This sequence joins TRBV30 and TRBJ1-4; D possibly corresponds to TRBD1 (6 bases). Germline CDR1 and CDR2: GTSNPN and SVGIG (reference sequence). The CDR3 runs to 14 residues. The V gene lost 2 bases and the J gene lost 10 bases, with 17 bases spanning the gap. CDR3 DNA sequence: TGTGCCTGGAGTAGGGCACTTCAAGGGGGAAAACTGTTTTTT. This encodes CAWSRALQGGKLFF.

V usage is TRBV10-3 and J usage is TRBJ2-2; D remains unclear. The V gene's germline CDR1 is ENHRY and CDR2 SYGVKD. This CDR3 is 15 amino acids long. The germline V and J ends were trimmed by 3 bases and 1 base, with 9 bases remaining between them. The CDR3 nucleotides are TGTGCCATCAGTGAACCCCAGTTGAACACCGGGGAGCTGTTTTTT. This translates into CAISEPQLNTGELFF.

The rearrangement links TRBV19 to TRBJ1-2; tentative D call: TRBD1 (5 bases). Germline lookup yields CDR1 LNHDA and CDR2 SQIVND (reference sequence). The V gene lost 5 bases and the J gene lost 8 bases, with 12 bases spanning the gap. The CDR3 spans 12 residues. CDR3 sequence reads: CASSPQGVGYTF. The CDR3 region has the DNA TGTGCCAGTAGTCCCCAGGGAGTCGGCTACACCTTC.

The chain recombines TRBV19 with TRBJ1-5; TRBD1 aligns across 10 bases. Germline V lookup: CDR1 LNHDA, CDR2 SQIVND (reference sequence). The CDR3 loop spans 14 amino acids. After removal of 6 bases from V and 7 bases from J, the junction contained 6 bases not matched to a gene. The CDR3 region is CASRFGTGAQPQHF. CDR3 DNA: TGTGCCAGTAGATTCGGGACAGGGGCCCAGCCCCAGCATTTT.

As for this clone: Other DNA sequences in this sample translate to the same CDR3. The DNA for the CDR3 is TGCGCCAGCAGCCAAGACGGGCTCTATGGCTACACCTTC. Residues: CASSQDGLYGYTF. This sequence joins TRBV4-3 and TRBJ1-2, with D unclear. V was clipped by 0 bases and J by 4 bases, with 6 bases between them. The CDR3 sequence is 13 residues long. The germline gives CDR1 LGHNA, CDR2 YSLEER.

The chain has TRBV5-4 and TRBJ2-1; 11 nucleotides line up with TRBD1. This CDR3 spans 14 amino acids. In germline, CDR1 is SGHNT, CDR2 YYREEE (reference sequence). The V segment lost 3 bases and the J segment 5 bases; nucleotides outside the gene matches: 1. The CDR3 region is CASSWDRGNNEQFF. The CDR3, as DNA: TGTGCCAGCAGCTGGGACAGGGGGAACAATGAGCAGTTCTTC.

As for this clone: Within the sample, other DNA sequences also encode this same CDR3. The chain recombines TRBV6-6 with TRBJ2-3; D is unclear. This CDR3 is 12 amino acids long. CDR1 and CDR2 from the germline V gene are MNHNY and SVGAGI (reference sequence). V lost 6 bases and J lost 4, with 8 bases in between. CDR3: CASSLTADTQYF. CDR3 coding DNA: TGTGCCAGCAGCCTTACAGCAGATACGCAGTATTTT.

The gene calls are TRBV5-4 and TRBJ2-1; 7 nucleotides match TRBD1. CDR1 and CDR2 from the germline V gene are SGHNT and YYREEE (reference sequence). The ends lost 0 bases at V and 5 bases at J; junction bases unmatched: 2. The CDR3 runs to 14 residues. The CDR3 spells CASSLETGNNEQFF. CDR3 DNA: TGTGCCAGCAGCTTGGAGACAGGGAACAATGAGCAGTTCTTC.

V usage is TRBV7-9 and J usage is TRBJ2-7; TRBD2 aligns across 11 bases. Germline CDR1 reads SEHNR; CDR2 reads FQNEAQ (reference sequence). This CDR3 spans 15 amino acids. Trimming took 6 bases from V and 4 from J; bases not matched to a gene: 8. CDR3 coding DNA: TGTGCCAGCAGGGTACTAGCGGGAGTAGGGTACGAGCAGTACTTC. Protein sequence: CASRVLAGVGYEQYF.

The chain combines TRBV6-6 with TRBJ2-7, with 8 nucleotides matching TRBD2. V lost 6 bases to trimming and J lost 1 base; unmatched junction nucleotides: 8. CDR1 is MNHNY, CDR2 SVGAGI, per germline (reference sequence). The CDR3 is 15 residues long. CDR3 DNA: TGTGCCAGCAGCGCCAGCGGGGGCCCTTCCTACGAGCAGTACTTC. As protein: CASSASGGPSYEQYF.

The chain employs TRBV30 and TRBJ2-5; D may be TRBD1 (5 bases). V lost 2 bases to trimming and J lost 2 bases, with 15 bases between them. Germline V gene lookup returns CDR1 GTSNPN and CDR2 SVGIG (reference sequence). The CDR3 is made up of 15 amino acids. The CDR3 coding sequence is TGTGCCTGGAGTTATGGGTCCTCAGGGCAAGAGACCCAGTACTTC. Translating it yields CAWSYGSSGQETQYF.

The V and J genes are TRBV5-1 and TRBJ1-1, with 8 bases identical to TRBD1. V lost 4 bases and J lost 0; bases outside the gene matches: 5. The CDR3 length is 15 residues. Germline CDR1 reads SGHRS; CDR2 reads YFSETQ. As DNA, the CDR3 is TGCGCCAGCAGCCGTCAGACAGGGGTGAACACTGAAGCTTTCTTT. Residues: CASSRQTGVNTEAFF. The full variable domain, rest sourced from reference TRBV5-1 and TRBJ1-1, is KAGVTQTPRYLIKTRGQQVTLSCSPISGHRSVSWYQQTPGQGLQFLFEYFSETQRNKGNFPGRFSGRQFSNSRSEMNVSTLELGDSALYLCASSRQTGVNTEAFFGQGTRLTVV.

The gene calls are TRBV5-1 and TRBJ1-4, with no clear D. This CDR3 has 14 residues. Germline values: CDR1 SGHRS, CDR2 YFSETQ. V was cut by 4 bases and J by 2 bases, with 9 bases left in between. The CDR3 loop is CASSQAHTNEKLFF. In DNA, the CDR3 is TGCGCCAGCAGCCAGGCCCACACTAATGAAAAACTGTTTTTT.

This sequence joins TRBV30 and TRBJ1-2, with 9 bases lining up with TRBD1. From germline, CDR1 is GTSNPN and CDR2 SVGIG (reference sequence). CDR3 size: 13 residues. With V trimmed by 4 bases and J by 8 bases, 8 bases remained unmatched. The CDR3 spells CAWTQGARWGYTF. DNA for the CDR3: TGTGCCTGGACACAGGGGGCTCGTTGGGGCTACACCTTC.

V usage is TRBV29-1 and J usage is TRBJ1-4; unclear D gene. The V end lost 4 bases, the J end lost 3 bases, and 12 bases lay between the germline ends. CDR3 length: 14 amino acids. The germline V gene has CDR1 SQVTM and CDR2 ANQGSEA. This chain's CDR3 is CSVAYSRANEKLFF. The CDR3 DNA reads TGCAGCGTTGCCTATTCACGGGCTAATGAAAAACTGTTTTTT.